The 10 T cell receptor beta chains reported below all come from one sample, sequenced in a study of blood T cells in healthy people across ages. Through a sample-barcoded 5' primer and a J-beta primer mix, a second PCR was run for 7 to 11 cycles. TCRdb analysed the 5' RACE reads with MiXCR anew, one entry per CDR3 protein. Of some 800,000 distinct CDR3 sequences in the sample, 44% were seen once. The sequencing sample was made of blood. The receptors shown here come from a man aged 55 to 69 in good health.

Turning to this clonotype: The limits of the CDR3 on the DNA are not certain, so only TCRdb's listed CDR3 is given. The CDR3 loop is CASSSSLVARRDNEQFF. The rearrangement uses TRBV28 and TRBJ2-1; the D call TRBD2 from the table was never checked on the DNA. Germline lookup yields CDR1 MDHEN and CDR2 SYDVKM. The CDR3 is 17 residues long, counting both termini.

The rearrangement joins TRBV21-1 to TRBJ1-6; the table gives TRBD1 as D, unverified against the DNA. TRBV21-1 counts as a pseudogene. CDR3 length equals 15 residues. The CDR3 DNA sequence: TGTGCCAGCAGCGAGGGACAGAACTATAATTCACCCCTCCACTTT. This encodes CASSEGQNYNSPLHF.

CDR3 coding DNA: TGTGCCAGCAGTTACGAGCGAAATGAGCAGTACTTC. This translates into CASSYERNEQYF. The chain is built from TRBV6-2 or TRBV6-3 and TRBJ2-7; D gene uncertain. The CDR3 has 12 amino acids. V shed 2 bases and J shed 7 bases, with 9 bases lying between them. Germline CDR1 is MNHEY and CDR2 is SVGEGT.

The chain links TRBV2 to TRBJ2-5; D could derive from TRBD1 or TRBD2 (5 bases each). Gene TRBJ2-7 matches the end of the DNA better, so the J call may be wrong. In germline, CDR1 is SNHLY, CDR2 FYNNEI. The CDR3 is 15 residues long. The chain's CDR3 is CASSPTRGRTYEQYF. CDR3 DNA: TGTGCCAGCAGTCCGACTCGGGGACGGACCTACGAGCAGTACTTC.

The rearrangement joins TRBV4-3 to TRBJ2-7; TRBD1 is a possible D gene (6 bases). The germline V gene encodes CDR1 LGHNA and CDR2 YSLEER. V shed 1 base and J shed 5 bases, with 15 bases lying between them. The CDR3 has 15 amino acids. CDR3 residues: CASSQGHRVLHEQYF. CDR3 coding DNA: TGCGCCAGCAGCCAAGGACACAGGGTACTCCACGAGCAGTACTTC.

This chain's CDR3 is CASSLDTVGEKLFF. The CDR3 coding sequence is TGCGCCAGCAGCTTGGACACGGTGGGTGAAAAACTGTTTTTT. The genes are TRBV5-1 and TRBJ1-4; the D is unclear. Germline CDR1 is SGHRS and CDR2 is YFSETQ. Between the trimmed V and J ends, which lost 0 bases and 7 bases, there was a span of 10 bases. This CDR3 comprises 14 residues.

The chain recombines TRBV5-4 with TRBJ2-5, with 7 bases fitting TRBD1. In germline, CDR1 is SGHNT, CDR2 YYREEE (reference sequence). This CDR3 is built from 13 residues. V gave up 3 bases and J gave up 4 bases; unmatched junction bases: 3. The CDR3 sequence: CASSYRGSETQYF. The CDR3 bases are TGTGCCAGCAGCTACAGGGGATCAGAGACCCAGTACTTC.

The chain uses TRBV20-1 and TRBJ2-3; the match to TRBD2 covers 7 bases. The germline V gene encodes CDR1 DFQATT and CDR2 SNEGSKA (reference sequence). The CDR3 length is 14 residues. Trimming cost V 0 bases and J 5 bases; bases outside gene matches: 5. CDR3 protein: CSAREGGMRDTQYF. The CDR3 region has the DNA TGCAGTGCTAGAGAGGGGGGGATGCGAGATACGCAGTATTTT.

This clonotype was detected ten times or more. CDR3 residues: CASSLVDINYGYTF. CDR3 DNA: TGTGCCAGCAGCTTAGTGGACATTAACTATGGCTACACCTTC. V usage is TRBV11-2 and J usage is TRBJ1-2; TRBD1 is a possible D gene (5 bases). The ends were cut back, 1 base at V and 1 base at J, with 7 bases in the middle. Per the germline V gene, CDR1 is SGHAT and CDR2 is FQNNGV. CDR3 size: 14 residues.

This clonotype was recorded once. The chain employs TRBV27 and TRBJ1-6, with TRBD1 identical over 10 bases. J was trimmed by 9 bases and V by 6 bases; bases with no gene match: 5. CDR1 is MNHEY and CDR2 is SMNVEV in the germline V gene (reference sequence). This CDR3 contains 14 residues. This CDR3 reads CASSPTGGFSPLHF. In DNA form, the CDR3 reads TGTGCCAGCAGCCCGACAGGGGGCTTTTCACCCCTCCACTTT.